This T cell receptor (beta chain) comes out of a study of blood T cell repertoires in COVID-19. Trimming took 1 base from V and 3 from J, leaving 9 bases between them. Germline CDR1 and CDR2: SGHDN and FVKESK. This CDR3 is built from 15 residues. The table came from immunoSEQ multiplex PCR; TCRdb's copy has only in-frame clones and leaves some out. This repertoire shows tens of thousands of clones, approximately 80% found once; its top ten account for roughly a fifth. This receptor was taken from a human donor with active or convalescent COVID-19. The donor label of this sample is uncertain. This chain uses TRBV14 with TRBJ1-4, with D maybe TRBD1 (6 bases). The source material was peripheral blood. The CDR3, as DNA: TGTGCCAGCAGCCAAGTTCCAGGGGCTAATGAAAAACTGTTTTTT. It translates to CASSQVPGANEKLFF.